The subject of this entry is one T cell receptor (beta chain). In this sample, this clonotype turned up a few times. This receptor's antigen is unknown. Base-call qualities are not available, and no considerably larger clone is one nucleotide away. From the cysteine up to the phenylalanine, the CDR3 has a length of 15 residues. Left in the record is the CDR3 DNA by itself, 45 bases read in frame from the first base. Per the germline V gene, SNHLY is the CDR1 and FYNNEI is the CDR2. V is shortened by 4 bases, J by 5 bases, and the region joining them spans 16 bases. This record belongs to a study of blood T cells in healthy people across ages (dated by TCRdb to about 2015). As for the study more broadly: In model experiments, template switching captured about one uniquely barcoded TCR beta cDNA molecule for every two T cells. Age-related changes in TCR beta repertoire diversity were measured in the study by deep sequencing normalized with unique cDNA molecular identifiers. The donors were divided into four age groups: young (average roughly 15 years), middle-aged (under 40), aged (about 56) and long-lived (roughly 88). To avoid experimental bias, donors of different ages were randomly spread across the sequencing lanes. Using the same blood draw, the study looked at two additional independent replicas of 1 million unique cDNA reads for two donors, one aged 18 to 30 and the other aged 80 or older. General findings and caveats noted by the study authors: Estimates of total diversity based on one million sequenced T cells were regarded as lower bounds and as underestimates. The percentage of naive T cells measured by flow cytometry correlated strongly with observed TCR beta diversity. Bulk unsorted PBMC profiling prevented conclusive comparison of naive and antigen-experienced compartments. The long-lived group showed more naive CD4+ T cells, fewer expanded clones and increased TCR diversity than the aged group, suggesting age selection. Observed TCR beta diversity per million T cells fell roughly linearly with age, and a significant reduction was already apparent by age around 36. Donor CMV infection status was unknown, potentially confounding age-related changes in expanded clonotypes.

Library preparation employed 5' RACE. The sequencer was an Illumina HiSeq 2500. A second PCR of about 6 to 12 cycles was run with a J-beta primer mix and a sample-barcoded 5' primer. Each TCR beta cDNA molecule received a unique molecular identifier from a template-switch 5' adaptor carrying 12 random nucleotides. At least 2.5 million CDR3-containing paired-end reads were obtained from each sample. All of the RNA was converted into first-strand cDNA using the Mint cDNA synthesis kit, with a TRBC-specific oligonucleotide serving as the primer. Following uracil-DNA glycosylase treatment, all cDNA underwent a first 18-cycle PCR with the universal primers M1SS and BC2_uni_R. In the original analysis: Normalization of each sample was performed by random selection of 1 million high-quality reads, each carrying a distinct molecular identifier. Instead of being binned into consensus sequences, reads with shared molecular identifiers were discarded. MiTCR, set to a Q25 quality threshold and the strictest error-elimination algorithm, was used for CDR3 identification, clonotype clustering and error correction. A nonparametric unseen species model with Euler transformation was used to estimate a lower bound on total TCR beta diversity. Starting from the raw public reads, TCRdb applied fastp trimming at Q25, assembled clones with MiXCR and retained in-frame beta chains. Rows with one shared CDR3 protein collapse into an entry with the most common genes and DNA. TCRdb, not the original authors, processed these V and J calls. In all, the sample holds about 1.7 million distinct CDR3 sequences, and about 30% of those were seen once. The top ten clonotypes cover 7% to 9% of the sample.

Systemically healthy Caucasian individuals from Russia, 39 in total and aged roughly 6 to 90 years, were included as donors. Approximately 10 milliliters of peripheral blood were collected from each donor into EDTA-treated Vacutainer tubes. Ficoll-Paque density-gradient centrifugation was used to isolate PBMCs, with at least 6 million per sample. Total RNA was extracted from PBMCs with Trizol reagent, with at least 5.5 micrograms obtained per sample. For every donor, flow cytometry on a PBMC aliquot measured the percentage of naive CD45RAhigh/CD27high T cells. In this chain, TRBV2 is recombined with TRBJ2-3; the D gene is unclear. Sequenced material: blood. The receptor was isolated from a woman aged 25 to 39 in good health. CDR3 loop: CASSVPETDLDTQYF. DNA sequence: TGTGCCAGCAGTGTGCCAGAGACCGATCTAGATACGCAGTATTTT.